The TCR beta chain described here comes from a study of technical replicates of blood from a few donors. The table lists this clone with a count of one. The repertoire was sequenced with immunoSEQ multiplex PCR; TCRdb's copy has only in-frame clones and lacks some. The profile shows about 62,000 clones, roughly 90% of them singletons. Sequencing was performed on PBMCs. This receptor was taken from a human donor in good health. Some clones in this sample may be carry-over from other donors' samples.

The CDR3 is CASSETVLNTEAFF. Written as DNA, the CDR3 is TGTGCCAGCAGTGAAACAGTCTTGAACACTGAAGCTTTCTTT. The V and J genes are TRBV6-1 and TRBJ1-1; D gene ambiguous. The CDR3 is made up of 14 amino acids. V dropped 2 bases and J dropped 0 bases, with 7 bases sitting between them. CDR1 and CDR2 from the germline V gene are MNHNS and SASEGT.